This section outlines one TCR beta chain sequence together with its context. The data derive from a study of cytomegalovirus exposure and HLA in healthy donors. Germline V gives CDR1 MDHEN, CDR2 SYDVKM. V lost 6 bases and J lost 0; bases outside the gene matches: 0. CDR3 length: 13 amino acids. The PCR made use of 60 Vbeta and 13 Jbeta primers. TCRdb's table, derived via immunoSEQ multiplex PCR, lists solely in-frame clones and lacks some. This table has 150,000 to 200,000 clones, 77% appearing once. The sequence derives from a woman in her 30s in good health and CMV-seropositive. The chain combines TRBV28 with TRBJ2-7; the match to TRBD2 covers 9 bases. The sample comprised PBMCs. The CDR3 protein is CASRTSGSYEQYF. CDR3 in DNA: TGTGCCAGCAGGACTAGCGGCTCCTACGAGCAGTACTTC.